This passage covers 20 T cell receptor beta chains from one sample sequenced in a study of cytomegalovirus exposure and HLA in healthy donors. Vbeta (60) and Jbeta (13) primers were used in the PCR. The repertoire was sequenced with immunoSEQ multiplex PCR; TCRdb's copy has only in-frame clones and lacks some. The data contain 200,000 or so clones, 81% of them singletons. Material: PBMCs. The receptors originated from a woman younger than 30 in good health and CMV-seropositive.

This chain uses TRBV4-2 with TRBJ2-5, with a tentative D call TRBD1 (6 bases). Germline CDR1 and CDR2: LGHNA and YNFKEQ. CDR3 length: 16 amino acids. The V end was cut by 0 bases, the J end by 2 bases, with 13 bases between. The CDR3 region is CASSQDEGVGQETQYF. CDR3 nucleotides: TGTGCCAGCAGCCAAGATGAGGGGGTTGGGCAAGAGACCCAGTACTTC.

The CDR3 DNA is TGTGCCAGTAGTATAAATAGCGGGGGGCCGGGTACGCAGTATTTT. It encodes CASSINSGGPGTQYF. The genes are TRBV19 and TRBJ2-3; 10 nucleotides match TRBD2. Unmatched junction bases numbered 7, after V lost 2 bases and J lost 8 bases. CDR3 length: 15 amino acids. Germline CDR1 reads LNHDA; CDR2 reads SQIVND (reference sequence).

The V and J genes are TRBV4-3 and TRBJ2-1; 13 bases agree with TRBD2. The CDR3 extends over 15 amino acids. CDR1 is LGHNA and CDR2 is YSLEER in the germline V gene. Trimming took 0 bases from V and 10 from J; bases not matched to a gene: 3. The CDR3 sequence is CASSQELAGGPEQFF. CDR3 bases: TGCGCCAGCAGCCAAGAACTAGCGGGGGGGCCCGAGCAGTTCTTC.

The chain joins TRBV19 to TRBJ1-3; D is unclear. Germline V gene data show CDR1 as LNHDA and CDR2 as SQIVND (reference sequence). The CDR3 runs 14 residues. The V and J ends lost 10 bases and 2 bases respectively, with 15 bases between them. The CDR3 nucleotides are TGTGCCACCATGGGGAGGGAGGCTGGAAACACCATATATTTT. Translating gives CATMGREAGNTIYF.

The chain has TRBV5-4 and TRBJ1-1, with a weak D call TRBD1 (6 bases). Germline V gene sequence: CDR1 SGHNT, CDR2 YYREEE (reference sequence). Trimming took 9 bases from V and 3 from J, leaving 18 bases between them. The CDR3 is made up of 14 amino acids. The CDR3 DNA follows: TGTGCCACCCAAACCCTGGGGGCGGACACTGAAGCTTTCTTT. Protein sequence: CATQTLGADTEAFF.

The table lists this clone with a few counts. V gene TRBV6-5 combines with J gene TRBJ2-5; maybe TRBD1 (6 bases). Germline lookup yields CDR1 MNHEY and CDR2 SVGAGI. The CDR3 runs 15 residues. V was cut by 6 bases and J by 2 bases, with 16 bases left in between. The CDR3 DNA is TGTGCCAGCAGCCGCCCGGGACAAACACAAGAGACCCAGTACTTC. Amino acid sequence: CASSRPGQTQETQYF.

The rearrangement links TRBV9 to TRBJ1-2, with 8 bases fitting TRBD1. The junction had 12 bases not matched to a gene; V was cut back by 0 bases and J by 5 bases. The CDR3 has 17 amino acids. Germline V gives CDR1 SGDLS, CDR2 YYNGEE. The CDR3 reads CASSVDLAGGSRYGYTF. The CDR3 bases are TGTGCCAGCAGCGTAGACCTGGCAGGGGGCAGTCGGTATGGCTACACCTTC.

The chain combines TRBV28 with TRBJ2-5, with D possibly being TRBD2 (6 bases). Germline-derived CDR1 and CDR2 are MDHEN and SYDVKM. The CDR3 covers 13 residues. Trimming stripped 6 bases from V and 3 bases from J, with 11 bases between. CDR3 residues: CASRGGSEETQYF. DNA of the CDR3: TGTGCCAGCAGGGGGGGTTCGGAAGAGACCCAGTACTTC.

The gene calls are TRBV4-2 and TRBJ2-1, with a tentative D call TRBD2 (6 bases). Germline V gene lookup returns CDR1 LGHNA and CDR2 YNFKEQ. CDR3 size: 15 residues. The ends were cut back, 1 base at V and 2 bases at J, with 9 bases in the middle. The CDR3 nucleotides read TGTGCCAGCAGCCAAGGCGGGGAGGCCTACAATGAGCAGTTCTTC. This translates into CASSQGGEAYNEQFF.

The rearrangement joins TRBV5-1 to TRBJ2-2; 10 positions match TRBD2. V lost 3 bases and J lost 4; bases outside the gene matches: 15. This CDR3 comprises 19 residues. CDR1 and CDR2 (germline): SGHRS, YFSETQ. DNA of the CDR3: TGCGCCAGCAGCTCCCCTGGGCCGGCTAGCGGGGGCCTCACCGGGGAGCTGTTTTTT. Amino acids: CASSSPGPASGGLTGELFF.

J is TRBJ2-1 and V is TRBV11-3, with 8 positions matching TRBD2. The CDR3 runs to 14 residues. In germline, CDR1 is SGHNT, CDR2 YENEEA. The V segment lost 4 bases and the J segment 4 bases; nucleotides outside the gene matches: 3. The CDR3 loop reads CASSSRGGYNEQFF. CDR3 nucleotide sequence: TGTGCCAGCAGCTCCCGGGGGGGATACAATGAGCAGTTCTTC.

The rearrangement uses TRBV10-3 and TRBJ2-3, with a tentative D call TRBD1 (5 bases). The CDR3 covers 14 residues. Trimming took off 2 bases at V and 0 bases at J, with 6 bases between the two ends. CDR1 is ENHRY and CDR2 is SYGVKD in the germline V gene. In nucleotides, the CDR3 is TGTGCCATCAGTGAGGACAGTAGCACAGATACGCAGTATTTT. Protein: CAISEDSSTDTQYF.

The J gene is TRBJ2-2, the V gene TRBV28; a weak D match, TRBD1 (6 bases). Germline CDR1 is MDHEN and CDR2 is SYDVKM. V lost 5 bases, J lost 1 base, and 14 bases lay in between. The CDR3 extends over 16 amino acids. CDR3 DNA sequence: TGTGCCAGCAGTAGACCGGGACACTTGAACACCGGGGAGCTGTTTTTT. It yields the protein CASSRPGHLNTGELFF.

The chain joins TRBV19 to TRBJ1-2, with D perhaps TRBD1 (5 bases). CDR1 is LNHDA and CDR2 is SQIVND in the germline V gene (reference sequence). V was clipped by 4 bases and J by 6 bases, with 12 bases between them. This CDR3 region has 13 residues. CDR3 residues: CASSTGEVDGYTF. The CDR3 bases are TGTGCCAGTAGTACGGGGGAGGTAGATGGCTACACCTTC.

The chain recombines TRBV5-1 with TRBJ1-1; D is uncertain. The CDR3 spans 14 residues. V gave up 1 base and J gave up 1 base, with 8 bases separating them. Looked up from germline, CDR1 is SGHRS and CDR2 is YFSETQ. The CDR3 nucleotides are TGCGCCAGCAGCTTGTTGGGAGAGAACACTGAAGCTTTCTTT. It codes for CASSLLGENTEAFF.

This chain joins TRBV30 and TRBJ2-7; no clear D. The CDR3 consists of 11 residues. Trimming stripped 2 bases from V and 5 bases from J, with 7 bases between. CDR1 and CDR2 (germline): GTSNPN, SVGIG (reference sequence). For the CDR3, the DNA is TGTGCCTGGAGTTCAGAAAACGAGCAGTACTTC. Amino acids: CAWSSENEQYF.

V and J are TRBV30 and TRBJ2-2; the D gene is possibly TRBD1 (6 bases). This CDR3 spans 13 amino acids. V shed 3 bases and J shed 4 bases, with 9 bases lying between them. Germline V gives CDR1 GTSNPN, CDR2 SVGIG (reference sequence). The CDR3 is CAWRSRGTGELFF. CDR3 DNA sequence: TGTGCCTGGAGGAGCAGGGGCACCGGGGAGCTGTTTTTT.

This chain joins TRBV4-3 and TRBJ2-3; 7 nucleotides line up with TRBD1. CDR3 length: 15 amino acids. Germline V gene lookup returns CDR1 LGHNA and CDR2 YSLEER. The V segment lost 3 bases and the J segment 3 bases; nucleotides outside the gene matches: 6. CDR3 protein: CASSQGDRATDTQYF. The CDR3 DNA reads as TGCGCCAGCAGCCAGGGTGACAGGGCGACAGATACGCAGTATTTT.

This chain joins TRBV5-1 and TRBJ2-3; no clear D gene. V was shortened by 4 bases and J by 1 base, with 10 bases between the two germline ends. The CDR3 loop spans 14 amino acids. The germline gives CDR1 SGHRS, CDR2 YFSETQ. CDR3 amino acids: CASSADSGTDTQYF. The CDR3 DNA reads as TGCGCCAGCAGCGCCGACTCAGGCACAGATACGCAGTATTTT.

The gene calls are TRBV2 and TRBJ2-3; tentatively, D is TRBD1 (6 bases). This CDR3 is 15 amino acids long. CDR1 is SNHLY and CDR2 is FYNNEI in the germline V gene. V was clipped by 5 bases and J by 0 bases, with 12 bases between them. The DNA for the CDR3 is TGTGCCAGCAGTAAACAGGGTATAAGCACAGATACGCAGTATTTT. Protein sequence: CASSKQGISTDTQYF.